The 5 T cell receptor beta chains below all came from one sample that was sequenced in a study of T cells after yellow fever vaccination. TCRdb used MiXCR to reprocess the 5' RACE reads, holding one entry per CDR3 protein. The sample includes about 550,000 distinct CDR3 sequences, 19% of them seen just once. Specimen: PBMCs, collected 15 days after the yellow fever booster vaccination. The receptor set was obtained from a man aged 30-40 years who received the YFV17D yellow fever vaccine.

CDR3 sequence reads: CASSQAGTGGLSPLHF. The CDR3 coding sequence is TGTGCCAGCAGCCAAGCCGGGACAGGGGGCCTATCACCCCTCCACTTT. V usage is TRBV3-1 and J usage is TRBJ1-6, with 12 bases that match TRBD1. V was pared by 1 base and J by 10 bases, with 5 bases of the junction left unmatched. In germline, CDR1 is LGHDT, CDR2 YNNKEL (reference sequence). This CDR3 comprises 16 residues.

This clonotype has only a few counts. V and J are TRBV18 and TRBJ1-2; no firm D call. The CDR3 extends over 15 amino acids. Deletions cut 1 base from V and 2 bases from J, with 11 bases between. Germline V gives CDR1 KGHSH, CDR2 LQKENI. The CDR3 DNA is TGTGCCAGCTCACCACTGGCAGACGGAAACTATGGCTACACCTTC. Translated: CASSPLADGNYGYTF.

The V call is TRBV21-1, the J call TRBJ2-7; the table's D call of TRBD2 was not tested on the DNA. TRBV21-1 is a pseudogene segment. CDR3 length: 15 residues. For the CDR3, the DNA is TGTGCCAGCAGCAAAGGACGGCTAGCGGGACGTGAGCAGTACTTC. Residues: CASSKGRLAGREQYF.

The V gene is TRBV5-4, the J gene TRBJ2-2; 12 bases map to TRBD2. The CDR3 has 16 amino acids. J gave up 5 bases and V 3 bases, and 5 bases lay outside the gene matches. The germline V gene has CDR1 SGHNT and CDR2 YYREEE (reference sequence). The CDR3 is CASSYTSGRRTGELFF. CDR3 DNA: TGTGCCAGCAGCTATACTAGCGGGAGGCGGACCGGGGAGCTGTTTTTT. The entire variable domain, with the rest obtained from reference TRBV5-4 and TRBJ2-2, is as follows: ETGVTQSPTHLIKTRGQQVTLRCSSQSGHNTVSWYQQALGQGPQFIFQYYREEENGRGNFPPRFSGLQFPNYSSELNVNALELDDSALYLCASSYTSGRRTGELFFGEGSRLTVL.

This clonotype was recorded a few times. The V and J genes are TRBV11-1 and TRBJ2-1, with 10 bases fitting TRBD2. The CDR3 totals 18 residues. CDR1 is SGHAT, CDR2 FQDESV, per germline (reference sequence). V dropped 4 bases and J dropped 8; count of bases not matched to a gene: 17. The CDR3 DNA sequence: TGTGCCAGCAGCTCCCCCTCGTTTACTAGCGGGATATACGATGAGCAGTTCTTC. This sequence encodes CASSSPSFTSGIYDEQFF.